A single sample gave rise to the 26 T cell receptor beta chains below, sequenced in a study of Graves' ophthalmopathy and Graves' hyperthyroidism. Researchers took RNA transcripts and amplified TCR beta CDR3 regions from them. An opening RT-PCR round employed HTBI primers and preceded a second-round multiplex PCR. TCRdb redid the calling of the multiplex PCR reads with MiXCR, one entry per CDR3 protein. The data contain roughly 300,000 distinct CDR3 sequences, 15% to 20% of them singletons. Sequenced sample: peripheral blood. All receptors derive from an adult man with Graves' ophthalmopathy.

This clonotype has at least ten counts. Germline is not matched at one junction end, which may reflect a read error. The CDR3 here is CASSTDRADTKAFF. DNA for the CDR3: TGCGCCAGCAGCACGGACAGGGCGGACACTAAAGCTTTCTTT. The chain couples TRBV5-1 to TRBJ1-1; TRBD1 aligns across 8 bases. In germline, CDR1 is SGHRS, CDR2 YFSETQ. This CDR3 spans 14 amino acids.

A single count supports this clonotype. J is TRBJ2-7 and V is TRBV19; no clear D gene. The length of the CDR3 is 11 residues. CDR1 is LNHDA and CDR2 is SQIVND in the germline V gene (reference sequence). Deletions cut 5 bases from V and 7 bases from J, with 9 bases between. The chain's CDR3 is CASSFAEEQYF. The CDR3 DNA follows: TGTGCCAGTAGTTTTGCGGAGGAGCAGTACTTC. The variable domain in full, with the rest retrieved from reference TRBV19 and TRBJ2-7, is DGGITQSPKYLFRKEGQNVTLSCEQNLNHDAMYWYRQDPGQGLRLIYYSQIVNDFQKGDIAEGYSVSREKKESFPLTVTSAQKNPTAFYLCASSFAEEQYFGPGTRLTVT.

This clonotype was seen many times. The chain couples TRBV11-2 to TRBJ2-6; D remains unclear. V was trimmed by 4 bases and J by 5 bases, leaving 15 bases between them. Germline V gene lookup returns CDR1 SGHAT and CDR2 FQNNGV. This CDR3 has 16 amino acids. CDR3 protein: CASSSNYLRRANVLTF. The CDR3 DNA reads TGTGCCAGCAGCTCCAACTACTTGAGGAGGGCCAACGTCCTGACTTTC. The variable domain in full, with the rest retrieved from reference TRBV11-2 and TRBJ2-6, is EAGVAQSPRYKIIEKRQSVAFWCNPISGHATLYWYQQILGQGPKLLIQFQNNGVVDDSQLPKDRFSAERLKGVDSTLKIQPAKLEDSAVYLCASSSNYLRRANVLTFGAGSRLTVL.

Many counts were recorded for this clonotype. The genes are TRBV6-5 and TRBJ1-1, with TRBD1 matching 7 bases. CDR1 is MNHEY, CDR2 SVGAGI, per germline. Trimming cost V 5 bases and J 4 bases; bases outside gene matches: 4. The CDR3 is made up of 13 amino acids. DNA of the CDR3: TGTGCCAGCAGTACAAACAGGGGCACTGAAGCTTTCTTT. Its translation is CASSTNRGTEAFF.

This clonotype was detected many times. V usage is TRBV2 and J usage is TRBJ2-5; D possibly corresponds to TRBD2 (5 bases). From germline, CDR1 is SNHLY and CDR2 FYNNEI. Trimming stripped 4 bases from V and 5 bases from J, with 14 bases between. The length of the CDR3 is 14 residues. The CDR3 coding sequence is TGTGCCAGCAGTGCAGCTAGCAATCGCGAGACCCAGTACTTC. This gives the protein CASSAASNRETQYF.

In its sample, this clonotype was seen many times. The V and J genes are TRBV6-1 and TRBJ2-7, with unresolved D. The germline V and J ends were trimmed by 4 bases and 9 bases, with 10 bases remaining between them. The CDR3 length is 11 residues. CDR1 is MNHNS and CDR2 is SASEGT in the germline V gene. The chain's CDR3 is CASSGGTGQYF. In DNA, the CDR3 is TGTGCCAGCAGTGGGGGTACTGGGCAGTACTTC.

Many counts were recorded for this clonotype. The gene calls are TRBV2 and TRBJ2-7; 14 bases fit TRBD2. J lost 3 bases, V lost 5 bases, and 6 bases had no gene match. CDR3 length: 16 residues. The germline gives CDR1 SNHLY, CDR2 FYNNEI. CDR3 sequence (DNA): TGTGCCAGCAGTCCGACTAGCGGGGGGGGCCACTACGAGCAGTACTTC. It translates to CASSPTSGGGHYEQYF.

Ten or more counts support this clonotype. A read error may explain this, as a much larger clone is one base away. This likely comes from a read error, as the CDR3 has no conserved phenylalanine or tryptophan at its end. The chain combines TRBV10-2 with TRBJ1-1; weak D call: TRBD1 (5 bases). The V gene lost 9 bases and the J gene lost 0 bases, with 11 bases spanning the gap. Germline CDR1 is WSHSY and CDR2 is SAAADI. The CDR3 consists of 13 residues. Here the CDR3 reads CASSQALNTEAFL. For the CDR3, the DNA is TGCGCCAGTTCACAGGCCCTGAACACTGAAGCTTTCCTT.

Many counts were recorded for this clonotype. The chain recombines TRBV15 with TRBJ2-2; the match to TRBD1 covers 8 bases. Germline V CDR1 and CDR2: LNHNV, YYDKDF (reference sequence). With V trimmed by 3 bases and J by 0 bases, 3 bases remained unmatched. The CDR3 loop spans 16 amino acids. CDR3 nucleotide sequence: TGTGCCACCAGCAGTAGACAGGGGACGAACACCGGGGAGCTGTTTTTT. It is translated as CATSSRQGTNTGELFF.

Comment on this clonotype: A single base separates this from a much larger clone, so it may be a read error. The chain carries TRBV7-9 and TRBJ1-2; TRBD1 agrees at 12 bases. CDR3 size: 15 residues. The germline CDR1 and CDR2 sequences are SEHNR and FQNEAQ (reference sequence). CDR3 in amino acids: CASSPGTGGAGGDTF. The CDR3 DNA reads TGTGCCAGCAGCCCCGGGACAGGGGGCGCCGGTGGCGACACCTTC.

This clonotype showed up many times. The chain recombines TRBV5-1 with TRBJ2-7, with D perhaps matching TRBD2 (6 bases). The germline V and J ends were trimmed by 0 bases and 2 bases, with 12 bases remaining between them. Germline V gives CDR1 SGHRS, CDR2 YFSETQ. This CDR3 comprises 15 residues. CDR3 region: CASSLGAGKTYEQYF. CDR3 coding DNA: TGCGCCAGCAGCTTGGGGGCGGGGAAAACCTACGAGCAGTACTTC.

This clonotype was observed a few times. The V call is TRBV6-1, the J call TRBJ2-7, with TRBD2 matching over 7 bases. This CDR3 has 16 amino acids. The ends lost 5 bases at V and 4 bases at J; junction bases unmatched: 14. The V gene's germline CDR1 is MNHNS and CDR2 SASEGT. In DNA, the CDR3 is TGTGCCAGCAGTCCTTTTGGACTAGGATCTCAGTACGAGCAGTACTTC. Protein: CASSPFGLGSQYEQYF.

This clonotype showed up many times. V usage is TRBV6-2 or TRBV6-3 and J usage is TRBJ1-5; a weak D match, TRBD1 (6 bases). The CDR3 has 13 amino acids. The germline V gene has CDR1 MNHEY and CDR2 SVGEGT. The CDR3 region is CAGARAHNQPQHF. As DNA, the CDR3 is TGTGCGGGGGCCCGAGCCCACAATCAGCCCCAGCATTTT.

This clonotype was seen repeatedly, ten times or more. This chain links TRBV12-3 or TRBV12-4 with TRBJ1-1; maybe TRBD1 (5 bases). The CDR3 has 15 amino acids. V was shortened by 6 bases and J by 5 bases, with 19 bases between the two germline ends. CDR3 amino acids: CASSRTGTERTEAFF. Written as DNA, the CDR3 is TGTGCCAGCAGCAGGACCGGGACCGAACGAACTGAAGCTTTCTTT.

Many counts were recorded for this clonotype. The chain carries TRBV27 and TRBJ2-7; maybe TRBD2 (6 bases). The CDR3 is 13 residues long. The germline gives CDR1 MNHEY, CDR2 SMNVEV (reference sequence). With 5 bases removed from V and 6 bases from J, the gap between germline ends came to 14 bases. The CDR3 DNA follows: TGTGCCAGCAGTGTCGGGACTCGCCGCGAGCAGTACTTC. This gives the protein CASSVGTRREQYF.

This clonotype was observed many times. The V call is TRBV20-1, the J call TRBJ2-7, with 9 bases fitting TRBD2. After removal of 6 bases from V and 2 bases from J, the junction contained 11 bases not matched to a gene. The CDR3 is made up of 15 amino acids. Germline-derived CDR1 and CDR2 are DFQATT and SNEGSKA (reference sequence). CDR3 in DNA: TGCAGTGCCGTGGACCAGAGCGGGGGGACCTACGAGCAGTACTTC. Residues: CSAVDQSGGTYEQYF.

This clonotype was seen repeatedly, ten times or more. V gene TRBV28 combines with J gene TRBJ2-1; 10 bases are a match to TRBD2. In germline, CDR1 is MDHEN, CDR2 SYDVKM. V was pared by 7 bases and J by 7 bases, with 7 bases of the junction left unmatched. The CDR3 is 14 residues long. This CDR3 reads CASKGAGGPNEQFF. The CDR3 bases are TGTGCCAGCAAGGGAGCGGGGGGGCCAAATGAGCAGTTCTTC.

This chain joins TRBV6-1 and TRBJ2-6, with D unclear. The V end lost 6 bases, the J end lost 0 bases, and 9 bases lay between the germline ends. This CDR3 region has 15 residues. CDR1 is MNHNS, CDR2 SASEGT, per germline. CDR3 protein: CASRVTDSGANVLTF. In DNA form, the CDR3 reads TGTGCCAGCAGGGTAACGGACTCTGGGGCCAACGTCCTGACTTTC.

Ten or more counts support this clonotype. This clone may be a read error of a much larger clone one base away. The V gene is TRBV6-1, the J gene TRBJ1-5, with D uncertain. Germline V gene sequence: CDR1 MNHNS, CDR2 SASEGT. CDR3 size: 16 residues. The CDR3 is CAGSESIGIGNQPQHF. CDR3 sequence (DNA): TGTGCCGGCAGTGAGAGTATAGGAATAGGCAATCAGCCCCAGCATTTT.

The chain is built from TRBV15 and TRBJ2-5, with 11 nucleotides matching TRBD2. With 5 bases clipped from V and 6 bases from J, the junction kept 5 bases outside the gene matches. This CDR3 contains 14 residues. The germline V gene encodes CDR1 LNHNV and CDR2 YYDKDF (reference sequence). CDR3 sequence (DNA): TGTGCCACCAGCCTAGCGGGAGGTCGGAAGACCCAGTACTTC. Translation gives CATSLAGGRKTQYF.

This clonotype was recorded only once. V is TRBV19 and J is TRBJ2-7, with TRBD1 identical over 7 bases. Germline trimming cut 9 bases from V and 4 bases from J; bases unmatched to any gene: 6. CDR3 length: 12 amino acids. Germline lookup yields CDR1 LNHDA and CDR2 SQIVND (reference sequence). The CDR3 DNA follows: TGTGCCAGCAGGGACAGCAAATACGAGCAGTACTTC. This codes for CASRDSKYEQYF.

This clonotype was detected ten times or more. This chain connects TRBV30 to TRBJ1-1; D is unresolved. Trimming stripped 5 bases from V and 0 bases from J, with 7 bases between. The CDR3 has 12 amino acids. CDR1 GTSNPN and CDR2 SVGIG come from the germline V gene (reference sequence). This CDR3 reads CAWGRMNTEAFF. The CDR3 DNA sequence: TGTGCCTGGGGACGGATGAACACTGAAGCTTTCTTT.

This clonotype showed up many times. V is TRBV11-1 and J is TRBJ2-7; D possibly uses TRBD1 or TRBD2 (5 bases each). The germline V gene encodes CDR1 SGHAT and CDR2 FQDESV (reference sequence). This CDR3 spans 14 amino acids. Between the trimmed V and J ends, which lost 5 bases and 2 bases, there was a span of 13 bases. CDR3 nucleotides: TGTGCCAGCAGCCTATGGGACGGTACCTACGAGCAGTACTTC. Encoded protein: CASSLWDGTYEQYF.

This clonotype showed up many times. V is TRBV6-2 or TRBV6-3 and J is TRBJ2-5, with 8 bases fitting TRBD2. From germline, CDR1 is MNHEY and CDR2 SVGEGT. The CDR3 length is 16 residues. Losses at the gene ends were 1 base for V and 5 bases for J; bases not matched to a gene: 9. The DNA of the CDR3 is TGTGCCAGCAGTTACTTGACTAGCGCTCCCCAGGAGACCCAGTACTTC. Its protein product is CASSYLTSAPQETQYF.

The chain links TRBV7-9 to TRBJ2-7, with TRBD2 identical over 8 bases. The CDR3 runs to 14 residues. The germline V gene has CDR1 SEHNR and CDR2 FQNEAQ (reference sequence). With V trimmed by 2 bases and J by 5 bases, 5 bases remained unmatched. The CDR3 DNA reads as TGTGCCAGCAGCTTAACAGCGGGAGCCAACGAGCAGTACTTC. Protein: CASSLTAGANEQYF.

This clonotype was counted at least ten times. The chain has TRBV7-8 and TRBJ1-5; unclear D gene. Germline lookup yields CDR1 SGHVS and CDR2 FQNEAQ. V was cut by 2 bases and J by 3 bases, with 8 bases left in between. The CDR3 is made up of 14 amino acids. CDR3 residues: CASSLSQDNQPQHF. For the CDR3, the DNA is TGTGCCAGCAGCTTAAGTCAGGACAATCAGCCCCAGCATTTT. Based on the CDR3 plus reference TRBV7-8 and TRBJ1-5, the full variable domain is GAGVSQSPRYKVAKRGQDVALRCDPISGHVSLFWYQQALGQGPEFLTYFQNEAQLDKSGLPSDRFFAERPEGSVSTLKIQRTQQEDSAVYLCASSLSQDNQPQHFGDGTRLSIL.